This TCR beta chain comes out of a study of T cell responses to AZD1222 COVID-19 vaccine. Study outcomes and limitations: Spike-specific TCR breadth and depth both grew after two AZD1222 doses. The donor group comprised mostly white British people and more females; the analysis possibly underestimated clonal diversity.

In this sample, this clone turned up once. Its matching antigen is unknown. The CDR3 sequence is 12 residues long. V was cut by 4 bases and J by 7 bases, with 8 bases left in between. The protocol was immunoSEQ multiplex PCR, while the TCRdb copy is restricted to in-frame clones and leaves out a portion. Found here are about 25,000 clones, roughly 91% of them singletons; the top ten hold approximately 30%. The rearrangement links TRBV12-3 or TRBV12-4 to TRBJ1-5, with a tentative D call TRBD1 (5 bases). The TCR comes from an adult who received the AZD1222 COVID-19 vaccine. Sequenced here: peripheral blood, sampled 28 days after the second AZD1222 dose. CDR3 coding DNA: TGTGCCAGCAGTTCCCAGGGACAGCCCCAGCATTTT. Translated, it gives CASSSQGQPQHF.